The 32 T cell receptor beta chains given below trace back to one sample, sequenced in a study of cytomegalovirus exposure and HLA in healthy donors. PCR primers comprised 60 Vbeta and 13 Jbeta primers. Clones were read by immunoSEQ multiplex PCR, and TCRdb kept only the in-frame ones, dropping some. The sample carries some 160,000 clones, 80% to 85% recorded once. Sequenced sample: PBMCs. The source is a male donor in good health and CMV-seronegative.

The chain couples TRBV7-6 to TRBJ2-3, with 7 bases fitting TRBD1. The V gene's germline CDR1 is SGHVS and CDR2 FNYEAQ. This CDR3 region has 17 residues. J was trimmed by 0 bases and V by 5 bases; bases with no gene match: 11. The CDR3 here is CASSRTGAELSTDTQYF. The CDR3 coding sequence is TGTGCCAGCAGCCGTACAGGGGCCGAGTTAAGCACAGATACGCAGTATTTT.

The chain couples TRBV10-3 to TRBJ1-1, with 9 bases lining up with TRBD1. The CDR3 runs to 13 residues. Trimming removed 9 bases from V and 2 bases from J; junction bases left unmatched: 4. Germline V lookup: CDR1 ENHRY, CDR2 SYGVKD. The CDR3 DNA sequence: TGTGCCATGGGGGACAGGGCCAACACTGAAGCTTTCTTT. Protein: CAMGDRANTEAFF.

This clone was picked up one time. The chain is built from TRBV30 and TRBJ1-2; D not certain. The germline V and J ends were trimmed by 2 bases and 8 bases, with 21 bases remaining between them. This CDR3 region has 15 residues. The germline CDR1 and CDR2 sequences are GTSNPN and SVGIG (reference sequence). Written as DNA, the CDR3 is TGTGCCTGGAGTACTGGCAGGAACGATGGATCGGGCTACACCTTC. Amino acids: CAWSTGRNDGSGYTF.

The genes are TRBV19 and TRBJ2-1; D gene ambiguous. This CDR3 contains 14 residues. V lost 1 base, J lost 8 bases, and 12 bases lay in between. Germline CDR1 reads LNHDA; CDR2 reads SQIVND (reference sequence). The CDR3 reads CASSIGRYGHEQFF. The CDR3 nucleotides are TGTGCCAGTAGTATAGGACGGTATGGGCATGAGCAGTTCTTC.

The J gene is TRBJ2-7, the V gene TRBV5-4, with TRBD1 matching over 7 bases. The germline CDR1 and CDR2 sequences are SGHNT and YYREEE (reference sequence). J lost 3 bases, V lost 4 bases, and 7 bases had no gene match. The CDR3 is made up of 14 amino acids. CDR3 sequence reads: CASSPRQGVYEQYF. The CDR3 bases are TGTGCCAGCAGCCCCAGACAGGGTGTCTACGAGCAGTACTTC.

The V and J genes are TRBV10-3 and TRBJ2-7; D is perhaps TRBD2 (5 bases). The CDR3 is 14 amino acids. CDR1 ENHRY and CDR2 SYGVKD come from the germline V gene. V lost 3 bases and J lost 2, with 11 bases in between. The CDR3 nucleotides read TGTGCCATCAGTGACAGCCGGAGGACCTACGAGCAGTACTTC. It codes for CAISDSRRTYEQYF.

V and J are TRBV11-2 and TRBJ1-2; 10 bases are a match to TRBD1. CDR3 length: 15 residues. V dropped 6 bases and J dropped 2; count of bases not matched to a gene: 6. Germline loops: CDR1 SGHAT, CDR2 FQNNGV. DNA of the CDR3: TGTGCCAGCAGGCGCCCGGGACAGGGGAACTATGGCTACACCTTC. It yields the protein CASRRPGQGNYGYTF.

CDR3 DNA: TGCGCCAGCAGTGAGTCGGACATCGACTACGAGCAGTACTTC. Its translation is CASSESDIDYEQYF. The chain is built from TRBV10-2 and TRBJ2-7; a weak D match, TRBD1 (5 bases). Trimming removed 0 bases from V and 3 bases from J, with 9 bases in between. The V gene's germline CDR1 is WSHSY and CDR2 SAAADI. The CDR3 runs 14 residues.

This clone has just one count. The CDR3 spells CASSLGARKNTEAFF. CDR3 DNA: TGTGCCAGCAGCTTGGGGGCTCGGAAGAACACTGAAGCTTTCTTT. V is TRBV5-5 and J is TRBJ1-1; the D is unclear. The germline gives CDR1 SGHKS, CDR2 YYEKEE (reference sequence). The germline V and J ends were trimmed by 0 bases and 1 base, with 10 bases remaining between them. This CDR3 has 15 residues.

This chain joins TRBV5-4 and TRBJ2-5; 10 positions agree with TRBD2. J lost 1 base, V lost 2 bases, and 2 bases had no gene match. The CDR3 sequence is 15 residues long. Germline loops: CDR1 SGHNT, CDR2 YYREEE (reference sequence). CDR3 nucleotide sequence: TGTGCCAGCAGCTTCCCTAGCGGGGGCCAAGAGACCCAGTACTTC. As protein: CASSFPSGGQETQYF.

V is TRBV6-5 and J is TRBJ1-2; D ambiguous. The CDR3 length is 12 residues. Deletions cut 6 bases from V and 6 bases from J, with 11 bases between. Per germline, CDR1 MNHEY and CDR2 SVGAGI. The CDR3 spells CASRSSADGYTF. Written as DNA, the CDR3 is TGTGCCAGCAGGTCCTCCGCGGATGGCTACACCTTC.

The chain has TRBV30 and TRBJ1-6, with TRBD1 identical over 10 bases. Trimming at V came to 5 bases and at J to 7 bases, leaving 5 bases not matched to a gene. The CDR3 extends over 14 amino acids. Germline V gene data show CDR1 as GTSNPN and CDR2 as SVGIG (reference sequence). The CDR3 spells CAWATGGKNSPLHF. The CDR3 bases are TGTGCCTGGGCGACAGGGGGCAAGAATTCACCCCTCCACTTT. The full variable domain, completed using reference TRBV30 and TRBJ1-6, is SQTIHQWPATLVQPVGSPLSLECTVEGTSNPNLYWYRQAAGRGLQLLFYSVGIGQISSEVPQNLSASRPQDRQFILSSKKLLLSDSGFYLCAWATGGKNSPLHFGNGTRLTVT.

The CDR3 reads CASSGVINYEQYF. DNA of the CDR3: TGTGCCAGCAGCGGAGTGATTAACTACGAGCAGTACTTC. The chain links TRBV2 to TRBJ2-7; D is ambiguous. The length of the CDR3 is 13 residues. Germline V gene lookup returns CDR1 SNHLY and CDR2 FYNNEI. The V end was cut by 6 bases, the J end by 3 bases, with 12 bases between.

This rearrangement joins TRBV5-1 to TRBJ2-7; no clear D. V was trimmed by 0 bases and J by 3 bases, leaving 4 bases between them. CDR1 and CDR2 (germline): SGHRS, YFSETQ. The CDR3 is 12 amino acids. The CDR3 coding sequence is TGCGCCAGCAGCTTGGATCTCTACGAGCAGTACTTC. This translates into CASSLDLYEQYF.

This chain joins TRBV19 and TRBJ2-5; 7 nucleotides match TRBD2. V lost 5 bases to trimming and J lost 2 bases; unmatched junction nucleotides: 5. The CDR3 totals 14 residues. From germline, CDR1 is LNHDA and CDR2 SQIVND (reference sequence). Here the CDR3 reads CASSLGGSQETQYF. CDR3 coding DNA: TGTGCCAGTAGTCTGGGGGGGTCGCAAGAGACCCAGTACTTC.

The chain employs TRBV5-5 and TRBJ2-7, with 7 positions matching TRBD1. Germline V gene sequence: CDR1 SGHKS, CDR2 YYEKEE (reference sequence). The CDR3 is made up of 16 amino acids. J gave up 0 bases and V 0 bases, and 6 bases lay outside the gene matches. The chain's CDR3 is CASSLDVGTASYEQYF. The DNA for the CDR3 is TGTGCCAGCAGCTTGGATGTAGGGACAGCCTCCTACGAGCAGTACTTC.

The chain has TRBV5-1 and TRBJ1-2; a possible D gene is TRBD1 (6 bases). The CDR3 is made up of 15 amino acids. Germline lookup yields CDR1 SGHRS and CDR2 YFSETQ. Trimming cost V 1 base and J 8 bases, with 18 bases left between them. The CDR3 region has the DNA TGCGCCAGCAGCTTGCTTACAGGGACGGGACGGGGCTACACCTTC. It is translated as CASSLLTGTGRGYTF.

The gene calls are TRBV9 and TRBJ1-1; D is possibly TRBD1 (5 bases). The V and J ends lost 3 bases and 2 bases respectively, with 8 bases between them. The CDR3 extends over 13 amino acids. CDR1 and CDR2 from the germline V gene are SGDLS and YYNGEE. CDR3 sequence: CASSEQVNTEAFF. The CDR3 DNA follows: TGTGCCAGCAGCGAACAGGTAAACACTGAAGCTTTCTTT.

The chain recombines TRBV7-9 with TRBJ2-7; 7 bases agree with TRBD1. V was pared by 4 bases and J by 1 base, with 4 bases of the junction left unmatched. Germline-derived CDR1 and CDR2 are SEHNR and FQNEAQ (reference sequence). The CDR3 is 14 residues long. The CDR3 DNA is TGTGCCAGCAGCTCCATGACAGGGTCCTACGAGCAGTACTTC. This encodes CASSSMTGSYEQYF.

The chain combines TRBV15 with TRBJ1-2; D remains ambiguous. This CDR3 has 14 residues. Germline V gene data show CDR1 as LNHNV and CDR2 as YYDKDF (reference sequence). The V end lost 3 bases, the J end lost 4 bases, and 12 bases lay between the germline ends. The CDR3 protein is CATSRQAGPYGYTF. The DNA for the CDR3 is TGTGCCACCAGCAGGCAAGCGGGTCCCTATGGCTACACCTTC.

This sequence joins TRBV19 and TRBJ1-4; D remains unclear. This CDR3 region has 12 residues. CDR1 is LNHDA and CDR2 is SQIVND in the germline V gene (reference sequence). V dropped 5 bases and J dropped 8 bases, with 9 bases sitting between them. The DNA for the CDR3 is TGTGCCAGTAGTCGGCGGGGAGAAAAACTGTTTTTT. Protein product: CASSRRGEKLFF.

This clone was seen only a few times. The V and J genes are TRBV30 and TRBJ1-1; TRBD1 matches 9 bases. The V segment lost 3 bases and the J segment 2 bases; nucleotides outside the gene matches: 13. The CDR3 length is 17 residues. Germline V gives CDR1 GTSNPN, CDR2 SVGIG (reference sequence). In DNA, the CDR3 is TGTGCCTGGAGCCGGTATCCCGGGACAGGGATAAACACTGAAGCTTTCTTT. This translates into CAWSRYPGTGINTEAFF.

This clone has just one count. The chain couples TRBV5-1 to TRBJ1-1, with a possible D match to TRBD1 (5 bases). CDR1 and CDR2 from the germline V gene are SGHRS and YFSETQ. Trimming took off 0 bases at V and 1 base at J, with 10 bases between the two ends. CDR3 size: 15 residues. CDR3 loop: CASSLALGANTEAFF. In DNA form, the CDR3 reads TGCGCCAGCAGCTTGGCCTTAGGGGCGAACACTGAAGCTTTCTTT.

Concerning this clone itself: Other DNA sequences in the sample encode the same CDR3. The genes are TRBV7-9 and TRBJ2-7, with 7 bases lining up with TRBD1. Germline assignment: CDR1 SEHNR and CDR2 FQNEAQ (reference sequence). The trim removed 5 bases at V and 2 bases at J, leaving 6 bases unmatched. The CDR3 is 14 amino acids. CDR3 coding DNA: TGTGCCAGCAGCCCCCGGACAGGTCCCTACGAGCAGTACTTC. Its translation is CASSPRTGPYEQYF.

In nucleotides, the CDR3 is TGCAGCGTTGAACCATCCGACAGAACGAATGGCTACACCTTC. It codes for CSVEPSDRTNGYTF. The chain has TRBV29-1 and TRBJ1-2; perhaps TRBD1 as D (5 bases). This CDR3 region has 14 residues. Between the trimmed V and J ends, which lost 2 bases and 6 bases, there was a span of 16 bases. Germline CDR1 is SQVTM and CDR2 is ANQGSEA.

CDR3 region: CASSSTGGAGHGYTF. In nucleotides, the CDR3 is TGTGCCAGCAGCTCGACAGGGGGCGCAGGTCATGGCTACACCTTC. This rearrangement joins TRBV13 to TRBJ1-2; 10 nucleotides line up with TRBD1. There are 15 residues in the CDR3. The V segment lost 4 bases and the J segment 6 bases; nucleotides outside the gene matches: 8. The germline CDR1 and CDR2 sequences are PRHDT and FYEKMQ (reference sequence).

The V and J genes are TRBV5-6 and TRBJ1-1; maybe TRBD1 (6 bases). The germline V gene encodes CDR1 SGHDT and CDR2 YYEEEE. The length of the CDR3 is 16 residues. The V gene lost 3 bases and the J gene lost 2 bases, with 17 bases spanning the gap. CDR3 sequence (DNA): TGTGCCAGCAGCTCCGAATCACAGGGATTTAACACTGAAGCTTTCTTT. Translation: CASSSESQGFNTEAFF.

This clone was recorded once. The chain is built from TRBV28 and TRBJ2-2; TRBD1 might be the D (6 bases). The CDR3 covers 14 residues. The germline V and J ends were trimmed by 7 bases and 2 bases, with 11 bases remaining between them. Germline assignment: CDR1 MDHEN and CDR2 SYDVKM. The CDR3 DNA is TGTGCCAGCAAGTGGGACACTAACACCGGGGAGCTGTTTTTT. Translation gives CASKWDTNTGELFF.

The V call is TRBV4-1, the J call TRBJ1-2; TRBD1 matches 9 bases. This CDR3 spans 15 amino acids. From germline, CDR1 is MGHRA and CDR2 YSYEKL. V lost 10 bases to trimming and J lost 6 bases; unmatched junction nucleotides: 15. The CDR3 sequence: CATSSGDRAWNGYTF. The DNA of the CDR3 is TGCGCCACCTCGTCAGGGGACAGGGCTTGGAATGGCTACACCTTC.

The CDR3 sequence is CASSIRQGQETQYF. CDR3 nucleotides: TGTGCCAGTAGTATCCGACAGGGCCAGGAGACCCAGTACTTC. V and J are TRBV19 and TRBJ2-5; 7 nucleotides agree with TRBD1. The CDR3 spans 14 residues. Losses at the gene ends were 3 bases for V and 5 bases for J; bases not matched to a gene: 6. Germline assignment: CDR1 LNHDA and CDR2 SQIVND (reference sequence). Complete variable domain (other parts from reference TRBV19 and TRBJ2-5): DGGITQSPKYLFRKEGQNVTLSCEQNLNHDAMYWYRQDPGQGLRLIYYSQIVNDFQKGDIAEGYSVSREKKESFPLTVTSAQKNPTAFYLCASSIRQGQETQYFGPGTRLLVL.

The chain is built from TRBV19 and TRBJ2-1; 9 bases map to TRBD1. V lost 4 bases, J lost 3 bases, and 7 bases stayed unmatched. The CDR3 totals 16 residues. From germline, CDR1 is LNHDA and CDR2 SQIVND (reference sequence). The CDR3 region is CASSKGPGQGYNEQFF. The CDR3, as DNA: TGTGCCAGTAGTAAGGGACCGGGACAGGGCTACAATGAGCAGTTCTTC.

V and J are TRBV18 and TRBJ2-4; weak D call: TRBD1 (6 bases). The CDR3 loop spans 14 amino acids. Germline V gene data show CDR1 as KGHSH and CDR2 as LQKENI. V lost 5 bases and J 9 bases, leaving 17 bases between the germline ends. The CDR3 sequence: CASSGRGGESIQYF. CDR3 nucleotide sequence: TGTGCCAGCTCAGGCAGGGGTGGGGAGAGCATTCAGTACTTC.